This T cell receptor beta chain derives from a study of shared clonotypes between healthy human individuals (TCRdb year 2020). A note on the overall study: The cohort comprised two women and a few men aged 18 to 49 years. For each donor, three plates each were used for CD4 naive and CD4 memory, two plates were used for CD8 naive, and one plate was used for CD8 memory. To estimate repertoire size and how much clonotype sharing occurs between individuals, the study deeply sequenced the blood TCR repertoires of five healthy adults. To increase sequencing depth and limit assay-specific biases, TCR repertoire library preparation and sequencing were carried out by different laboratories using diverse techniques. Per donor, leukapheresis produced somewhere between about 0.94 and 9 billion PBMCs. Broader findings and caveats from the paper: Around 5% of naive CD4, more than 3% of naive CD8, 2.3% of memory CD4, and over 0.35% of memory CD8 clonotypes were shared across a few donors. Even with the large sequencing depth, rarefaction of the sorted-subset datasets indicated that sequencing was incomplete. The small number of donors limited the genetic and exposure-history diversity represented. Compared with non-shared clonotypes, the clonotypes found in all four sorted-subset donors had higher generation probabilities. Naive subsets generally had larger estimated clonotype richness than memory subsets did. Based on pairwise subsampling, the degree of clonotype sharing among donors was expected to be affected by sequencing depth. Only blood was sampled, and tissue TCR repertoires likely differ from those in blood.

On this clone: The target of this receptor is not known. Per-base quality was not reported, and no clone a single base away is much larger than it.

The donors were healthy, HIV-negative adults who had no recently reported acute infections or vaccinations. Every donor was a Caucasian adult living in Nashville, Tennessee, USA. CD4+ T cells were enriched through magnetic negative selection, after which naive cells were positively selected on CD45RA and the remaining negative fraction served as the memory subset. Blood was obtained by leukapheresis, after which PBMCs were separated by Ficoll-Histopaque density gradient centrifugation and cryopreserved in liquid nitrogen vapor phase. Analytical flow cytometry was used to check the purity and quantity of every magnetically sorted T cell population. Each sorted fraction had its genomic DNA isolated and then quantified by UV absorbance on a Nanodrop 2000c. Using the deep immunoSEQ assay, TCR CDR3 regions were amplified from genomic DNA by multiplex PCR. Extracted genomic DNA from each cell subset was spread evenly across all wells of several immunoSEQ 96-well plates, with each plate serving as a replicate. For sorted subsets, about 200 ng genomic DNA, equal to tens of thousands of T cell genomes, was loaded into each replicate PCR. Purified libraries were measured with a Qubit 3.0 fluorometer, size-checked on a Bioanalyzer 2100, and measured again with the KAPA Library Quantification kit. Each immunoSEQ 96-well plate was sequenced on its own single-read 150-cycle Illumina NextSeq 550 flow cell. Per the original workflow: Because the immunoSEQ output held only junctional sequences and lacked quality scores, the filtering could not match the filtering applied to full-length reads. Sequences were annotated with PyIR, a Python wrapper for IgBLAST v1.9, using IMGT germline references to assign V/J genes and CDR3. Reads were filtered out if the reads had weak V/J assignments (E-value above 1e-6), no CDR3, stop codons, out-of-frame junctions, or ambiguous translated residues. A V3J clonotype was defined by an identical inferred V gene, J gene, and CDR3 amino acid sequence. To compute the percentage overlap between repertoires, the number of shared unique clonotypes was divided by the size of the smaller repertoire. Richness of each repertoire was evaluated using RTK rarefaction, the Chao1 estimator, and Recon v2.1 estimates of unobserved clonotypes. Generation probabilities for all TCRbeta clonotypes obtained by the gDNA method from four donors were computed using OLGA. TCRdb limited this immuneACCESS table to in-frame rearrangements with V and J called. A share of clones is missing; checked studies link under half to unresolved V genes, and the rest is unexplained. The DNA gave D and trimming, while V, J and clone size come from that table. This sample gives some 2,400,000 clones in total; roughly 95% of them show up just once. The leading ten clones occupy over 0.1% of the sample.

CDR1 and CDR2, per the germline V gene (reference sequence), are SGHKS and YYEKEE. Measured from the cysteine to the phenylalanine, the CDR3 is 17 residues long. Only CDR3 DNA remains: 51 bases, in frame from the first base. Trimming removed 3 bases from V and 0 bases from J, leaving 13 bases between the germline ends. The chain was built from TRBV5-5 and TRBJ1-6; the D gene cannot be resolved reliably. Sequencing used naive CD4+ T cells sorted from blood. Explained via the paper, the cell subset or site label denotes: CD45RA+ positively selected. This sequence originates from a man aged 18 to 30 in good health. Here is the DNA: TGTGCCAGCAGCTACCAGGAGATGATCTCCTATAATTCACCCCTCCACTTT. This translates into CASSYQEMISYNSPLHF.